This T cell receptor (beta chain) originates from a study of identical twins. Study observations and caveats: Within cord blood, abundant beta clonotypes carried fewer insertions, but memory repertoires showed no such trend. The conclusions drew on cross-sectional statistical analysis instead of tracking the same donors.

Via MiXCR, TCRdb re-called the 5' RACE reads, giving one row per CDR3 protein. Of a few hundred thousand distinct CDR3 sequences in the sample, about 9% were seen once. About this clonotype itself: Its antigen is undetermined.

The CDR3 has 15 residues. Germline V gene data show CDR1 as MDHEN and CDR2 as SYDVKM. V was cut by 6 bases and J by 3 bases, with 15 bases left in between. A further study also used this sample, focusing on yellow fever vaccine responses in identical twins.

The sequenced sample consisted of CD8+ T cells sorted from blood. This sequence joins TRBV28 and TRBJ2-1, with no clear D. The TCR comes from a woman in her late teens or twenties in good health. Here the CDR3 reads CASSPLVTVYNEQFF. DNA for the CDR3: TGTGCCAGCAGCCCCCTAGTTACCGTCTACAATGAGCAGTTCTTC. Full variable domain (rest looked up from reference TRBV28 and TRBJ2-1): DVKVTQSSRYLVKRTGEKVFLECVQDMDHENMFWYRQDPGLGLRLIYFSYDVKMKEKGDIPEGYSVSREKKERFSLILESASTNQTSMYLCASSPLVTVYNEQFFGPGTRLTVL.